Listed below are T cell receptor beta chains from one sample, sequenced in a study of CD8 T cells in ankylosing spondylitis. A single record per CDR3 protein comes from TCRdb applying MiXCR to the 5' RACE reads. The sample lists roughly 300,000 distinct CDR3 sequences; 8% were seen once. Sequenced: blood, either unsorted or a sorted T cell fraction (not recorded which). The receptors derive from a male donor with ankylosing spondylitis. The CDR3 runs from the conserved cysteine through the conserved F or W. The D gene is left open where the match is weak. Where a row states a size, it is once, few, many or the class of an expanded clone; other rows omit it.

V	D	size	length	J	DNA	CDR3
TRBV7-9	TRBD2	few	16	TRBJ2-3	TGTGCCAGCAGCCGTGGACTAGCGGATAGCACAGATACGCAGTATTTT	CASSRGLADSTDTQYF
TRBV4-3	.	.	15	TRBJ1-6	TGCGCCAGCAGCCAAGATTGGCAGGGGATTTCACCCCTCCACTTT	CASSQDWQGISPLHF
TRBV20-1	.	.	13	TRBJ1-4	TGCAGTGCTCCGAAGGCAGGGAATGAAAAACTGTTTTTT	CSAPKAGNEKLFF
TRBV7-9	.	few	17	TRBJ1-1	TGTGCCAGCAGCTTATCCTTGGGGGGAAGGACGAACACTGAAGCTTTCTTT	CASSLSLGGRTNTEAFF
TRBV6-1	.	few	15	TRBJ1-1	TGTGCCAGCAGACGTCCGGGACCGAAAAGGACTGAAGCTTTCTTT	CASRRPGPKRTEAFF
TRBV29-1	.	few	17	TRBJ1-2	TGCAGCGTTGAAGGTGGGCCAGGGGCGAGCACTAACTATGGCTACACCTTC	CSVEGGPGASTNYGYTF
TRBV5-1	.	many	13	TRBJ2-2	TGCGCCAGCAGCGTATCGAACACCGGGGAGCTGTTTTTT	CASSVSNTGELFF
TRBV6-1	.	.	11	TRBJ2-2	TGTGCCAGCCTCAGGCCCGGGGAGCTGTTTTTT	CASLRPGELFF
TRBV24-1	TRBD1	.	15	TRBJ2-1	TGTGCCACCAGTGATCCCGGGACAGGGGTCAATGAGCAGTTCTTC	CATSDPGTGVNEQFF
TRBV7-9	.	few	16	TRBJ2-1	TGTGCCAGCAGCTTAGGGGTGACTTCAACCTACAATGAGCAGTTCTTC	CASSLGVTSTYNEQFF
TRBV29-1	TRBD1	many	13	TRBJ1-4	TGCAGCGCTCAACAGGGGGGTAGCGAAAAACTGTTTTTT	CSAQQGGSEKLFF
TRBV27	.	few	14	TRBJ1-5	TGTGCCAGCAGTTTACGGACAGGCAATCAGCCCCAGCATTTT	CASSLRTGNQPQHF
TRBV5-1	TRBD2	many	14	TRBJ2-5	TGCGCCAGCAGGTCGGGACTAACGCAAGAGACCCAGTACTTC	CASRSGLTQETQYF
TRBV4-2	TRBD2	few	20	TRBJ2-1	TGTGCCAGCAGCCAAGCTCCCGGGACTAGCGGCCATAGCTCCTACAATGAGCAGTTCTTC	CASSQAPGTSGHSSYNEQFF
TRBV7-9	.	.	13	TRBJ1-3	TGTGCCAGCAGCTTAGCGCGTGGAAACACCATATATTTT	CASSLARGNTIYF
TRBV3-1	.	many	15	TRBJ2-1	TGTGCCAGCAGCCAAGATCTCGTCTCCTACAATGAGCAGTTCTTC	CASSQDLVSYNEQFF
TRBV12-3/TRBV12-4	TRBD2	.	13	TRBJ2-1	TGTGCCAGCGGGGTAGCGGGAGGAGGGGAGCAGTTCTTC	CASGVAGGGEQFF
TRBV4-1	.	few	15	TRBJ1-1	TGCGCCAGCAGCCGGGGTAATCTCGGGGACACTGAAGCTTTCTTT	CASSRGNLGDTEAFF
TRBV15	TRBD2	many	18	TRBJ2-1	TGTGCCACCACGAGGGGACATTTAGCGGGAGCAGGCTACAATGAGCAGTTCTTC	CATTRGHLAGAGYNEQFF
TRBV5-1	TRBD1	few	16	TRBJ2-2	TGCGCCAGCAGCCCTAGGGGACAGGGAACTACCGGGGAGCTGTTTTTT	CASSPRGQGTTGELFF
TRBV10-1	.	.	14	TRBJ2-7	TGCGCCAGCAATTCGGACCGGAGCTCCTACGAGCAGTACTTC	CASNSDRSSYEQYF
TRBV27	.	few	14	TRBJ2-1	TGTGCCAGCAGTTTTTTCCTAAGACAGGCTGAGCAGTTCTTC	CASSFFLRQAEQFF